This T cell receptor (beta chain) was observed in a study of PD-1 blockade in classical Hodgkin lymphoma. Findings and caveats of the study: Patients who began taking nivolumab under 1 year after ASCT were left out.

The data were produced by immunoSEQ multiplex PCR, yet TCRdb's version contains in-frame clones alone and is incomplete. Among tens of thousands of clones, about 80% were seen once, and the ten largest hold less than 20%. Germline loops: CDR1 SGHRS, CDR2 YFSETQ. V trimming: 4 bases; J trimming: 8 bases; junction bases outside the gene matches: 5. The CDR3 contains 14 residues. Points on this clone: Its antigen remains unidentified.

Time point indicated: cycle 4 day 1 (C4D1), after 6 weeks of nivolumab. Each and every patient relapsed after autologous stem cell transplantation, and patients got differing brentuximab vedotin exposure. Complete response, partial response or progressive disease constituted the best responses recorded. This clonotype originated in a human donor with classical Hodgkin lymphoma. This sample comprised peripheral blood mononuclear cells (PBMCs), obtained before the fourth cycle of nivolumab. V usage is TRBV5-1 and J usage is TRBJ1-6; 8 bases agree with TRBD1. For the CDR3, the DNA is TGCGCCAGCAGCGAGGACAGGGCGGATTCACCCCTCCACTTT. It is translated as CASSEDRADSPLHF.